These T cell receptor beta chains were read from a single sample in a study of blood T cells in healthy people across ages. TCRdb used MiXCR to reprocess the 5' RACE reads, holding one entry per CDR3 protein. The table includes about 780,000 distinct CDR3 sequences, around 50% detected once. Sample: blood. All receptors derive from a man older than 75 in good health. Each CDR3 is given with its conserved first and last residue.

v_gene	j_gene	CDR3aa
TRBV7-2	TRBJ1-2	CASSSENRARSYGYTF
TRBV5-1	TRBJ2-2	CASSLLGGADTGELFF
TRBV15	TRBJ1-2	CATSREGRRNYGYTF
TRBV28	TRBJ1-5	CASRESSQPQHF
TRBV20-1	TRBJ2-7	CSARRELGYEQYF
TRBV20-1	TRBJ2-7	CSATGSSYEQYF
TRBV29-1	TRBJ2-1	CSVVPGSYNEQFF
TRBV11-3	TRBJ1-2	CASSRAGENYGYTF
TRBV12-3/TRBV12-4	TRBJ2-1	CASSPSYQLEQFF
TRBV7-2	TRBJ2-7	CASSVGTRGSYEQYF
TRBV11-2	TRBJ2-7	CASSLMRGSGSYEQYF
TRBV11-2	TRBJ2-7	CASSLDSTENYEQYF
TRBV10-3	TRBJ2-1	CAIGRTSISDEQFF
TRBV10-3	TRBJ2-5	CATRGRQETQYF
TRBV11-2	TRBJ2-7	CASSLGSPSYEQYF
TRBV28	TRBJ1-4	CASLGGTSKEKLFF
TRBV12-3/TRBV12-4	TRBJ2-3	CASSSMRTGVRPDTQYF
TRBV7-9	TRBJ2-1	CASSWTSGSAHHEYEQFF
TRBV7-3	TRBJ1-2	CASSLLGGQLSGNTF
TRBV30	TRBJ1-1	CAWSVLSGGQAFF
TRBV7-3	TRBJ2-7	CASSLHGAGAGGVKEQYF
TRBV7-2	TRBJ1-2	CASSLVLKGYTF
TRBV27	TRBJ2-5	CASRPRSAQETQYF
TRBV29-1	TRBJ2-7	CSVDGDGRYEQYF
TRBV29-1	TRBJ2-3	CSVGDRILTDTQYF
TRBV7-8	TRBJ2-5	CASSGDRVETQYF
TRBV7-2	TRBJ1-1	CASSLVRGFGTEAFF
TRBV9	TRBJ2-1	CASSGQGDEQFF
TRBV4-1	TRBJ2-7	CASSQGLLGTRSYEQYF
TRBV29-1	TRBJ2-5	CSVVGAQEAQYF
TRBV28	TRBJ2-5	CASSPRGRGPPETQYF
TRBV20-1	TRBJ1-2	CSARVEIWFAQGGYGYTF